This T cell receptor beta chain was captured by sequencing in a study of blood T cell repertoires in COVID-19. Study details: There were acute and convalescent COVID-19 samples, and they came from the United States, Italy and Spain.

Trimming stripped 4 bases from V and 6 bases from J, with 19 bases between. This CDR3 is built from 16 residues. Germline CDR1 is SGDLS and CDR2 is YYNGEE. Method: immunoSEQ multiplex PCR; TCRdb's copy keeps in-frame clones and lacks some. The table includes 300,000 or so clones, approximately 89% detected once. Source material: peripheral blood. The gene calls are TRBV9 and TRBJ1-4, with D perhaps TRBD1 (6 bases). This TCR was sampled from a woman in her 30s who had recovered from COVID-19. The DNA of the CDR3 is TGTGCCAGCAGCAAGGCCACCGGGACACAGTATGAAAAACTGTTTTTT. This sequence encodes CASSKATGTQYEKLFF.